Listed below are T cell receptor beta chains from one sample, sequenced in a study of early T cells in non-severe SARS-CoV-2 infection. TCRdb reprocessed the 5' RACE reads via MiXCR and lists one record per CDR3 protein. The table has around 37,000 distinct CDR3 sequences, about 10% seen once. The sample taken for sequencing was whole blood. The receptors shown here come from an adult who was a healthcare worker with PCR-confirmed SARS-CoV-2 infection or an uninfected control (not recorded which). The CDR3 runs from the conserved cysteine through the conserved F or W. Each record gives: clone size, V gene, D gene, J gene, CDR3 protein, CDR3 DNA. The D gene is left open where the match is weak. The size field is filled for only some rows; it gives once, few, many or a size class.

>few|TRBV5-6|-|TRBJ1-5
CASSLGGLGNQPQHF
TGTGCCAGCAGCTTGGGGGGCTTAGGCAATCAGCCCCAGCATTTT
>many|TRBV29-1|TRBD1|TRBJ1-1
CSVGDRGLTEAFF
TGCAGCGTGGGGGACAGGGGGCTGACTGAAGCTTTCTTT
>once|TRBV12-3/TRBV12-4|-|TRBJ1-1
CASRMTVNTEAFF
TGTGCCAGCAGGATGACGGTAAACACTGAAGCTTTCTTT
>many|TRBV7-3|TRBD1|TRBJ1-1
CASSSRTGGVGEAFF
TGTGCCAGCAGCTCTAGGACAGGGGGCGTCGGTGAAGCTTTCTTT
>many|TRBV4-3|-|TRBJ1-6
CASSQVLAAVNSPLHF
TGCGCCAGCAGCCAAGTTCTTGCGGCCGTTAATTCACCCCTCCACTTT
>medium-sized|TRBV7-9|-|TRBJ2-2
CASSLTQNTGELFF
TGTGCCAGCAGCTTAACACAGAACACCGGGGAGCTGTTTTTT
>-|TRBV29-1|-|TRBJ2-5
CSVAQETQYF
TGCAGCGTTGCCCAAGAGACCCAGTACTTC
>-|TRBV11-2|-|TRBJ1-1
CASSLVGGKRTEAFF
TGTGCCAGCAGCTTAGTGGGGGGGAAGCGGACTGAAGCTTTCTTT
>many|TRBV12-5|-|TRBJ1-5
CASGLSGGGQPQHF
TGTGCTAGTGGTTTGTCTGGGGGCGGTCAGCCCCAGCATTTT
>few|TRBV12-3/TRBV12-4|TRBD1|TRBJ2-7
CASSLPPGQGRF
TGTGCCAGCAGTTTACCCCCGGGACAGGGCCGATTT
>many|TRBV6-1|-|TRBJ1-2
CASSQALQDHPYGYTF
TGTGCCAGCAGCCAGGCCCTTCAGGACCATCCCTATGGCTACACCTTC
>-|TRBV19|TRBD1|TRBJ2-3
CASSPGGVFTDTQYF
TGTGCCAGTAGTCCAGGGGGCGTTTTTACAGATACGCAGTATTTT
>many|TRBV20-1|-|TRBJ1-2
CSASGQTIDYGYTF
TGCAGTGCTAGCGGACAGACGATCGACTATGGCTACACCTTC
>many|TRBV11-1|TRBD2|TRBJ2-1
CASSVTSGPLDEQFF
TGTGCCAGCAGCGTGACTAGCGGCCCATTGGATGAGCAGTTCTTC
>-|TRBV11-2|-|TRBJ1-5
CASSLDGTNQPQHF
TGTGCCAGCAGCTTGGATGGAACTAATCAGCCCCAGCATTTT
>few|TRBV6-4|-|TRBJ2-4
CASSIQYF
TGTGCCAGCAGTATTCAGTACTTC
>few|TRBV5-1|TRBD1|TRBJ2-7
CASSSNPGTGHEQYF
TGCGCCAGCAGCTCGAACCCCGGGACAGGGCACGAGCAGTACTTC
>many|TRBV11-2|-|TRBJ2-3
CASPGRVGDTQYF
TGTGCCAGCCCTGGTAGGGTTGGAGATACGCAGTATTTT
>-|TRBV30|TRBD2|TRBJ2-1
CAWSTDFAGGSDEQFF
TGTGCCTGGAGTACCGATTTTGCGGGGGGGTCAGATGAGCAGTTCTTC
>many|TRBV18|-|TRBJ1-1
CASSPRNLNTEAFF
TGTGCCAGCTCACCGAGGAACTTGAACACTGAAGCTTTCTTT
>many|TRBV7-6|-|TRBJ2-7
CASPWFIAGLTSYEQYF
TGTGCCAGCCCTTGGTTCATTGCAGGGCTGACCTCCTACGAGCAGTACTTC
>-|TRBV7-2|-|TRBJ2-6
CASSLAAGISGANVLTF
TGTGCCAGCAGCTTAGCAGCAGGCATCTCTGGGGCCAACGTCCTGACTTTC
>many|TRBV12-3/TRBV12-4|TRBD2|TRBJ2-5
CASRDPSGGKETQYF
TGTGCCAGCAGAGACCCTAGCGGGGGAAAAGAGACCCAGTACTTC
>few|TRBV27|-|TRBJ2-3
CASSYRGSTDTQYF
TGTGCCAGCAGTTACCGGGGTAGCACAGATACGCAGTATTTT
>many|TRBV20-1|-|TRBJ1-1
CSARDGTMNTEAFF
TGCAGTGCTAGAGATGGGACAATGAACACTGAAGCTTTCTTT
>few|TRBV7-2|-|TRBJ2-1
CASNHGAVGKSSYNEQFF
TGTGCCAGCAATCACGGGGCCGTTGGAAAAAGCTCCTACAATGAGCAGTTCTTC
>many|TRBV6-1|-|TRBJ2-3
CASSGIPTDTQYF
TGTGCCAGCAGTGGCATCCCCACAGATACGCAGTATTTT
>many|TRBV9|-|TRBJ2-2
CASSVASGELFF
TGTGCCAGCAGCGTAGCTTCTGGGGAGCTGTTTTTT
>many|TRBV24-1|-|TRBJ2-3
CATSDLRAYTDTQYF
TGTGCCACCAGTGATTTAAGGGCGTACACAGATACGCAGTATTTT
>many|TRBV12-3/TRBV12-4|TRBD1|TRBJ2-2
CASRHDRGHNTGELFF
TGTGCCAGCAGACACGACAGGGGGCACAACACCGGGGAGCTGTTTTTT
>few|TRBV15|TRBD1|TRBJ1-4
CATSRNMDRGNEKLFF
TGTGCCACCAGCAGAAATATGGACAGGGGCAATGAAAAACTGTTTTTT
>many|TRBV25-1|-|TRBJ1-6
CASSEYGNGHSPLHF
TGTGCCAGCAGTGAATACGGGAACGGTCATTCACCCCTCCACTTT
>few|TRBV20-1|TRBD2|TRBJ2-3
CSARDPGGGFKDTQYF
TGCAGTGCTAGAGATCCTGGCGGGGGATTTAAAGATACGCAGTATTTT
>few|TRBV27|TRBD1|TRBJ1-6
CASSSTGGRNSPLHF
TGTGCCAGCAGTTCGACAGGGGGGAGGAATTCACCCCTCCACTTT
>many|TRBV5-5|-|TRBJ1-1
CASSFVPPVGTEAFF
TGTGCCAGCAGCTTCGTTCCCCCGGTCGGCACTGAAGCTTTCTTT
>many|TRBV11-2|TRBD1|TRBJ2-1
CASSLDSGQGYEQFF
TGTGCCAGCAGCTTAGATTCCGGACAGGGGTATGAGCAGTTCTTC
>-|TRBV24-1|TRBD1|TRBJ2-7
CATSDPDRAGSYEQYF
TGTGCCACCAGTGATCCGGACAGGGCCGGCTCCTACGAGCAGTACTTC
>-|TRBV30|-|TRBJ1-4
CAWMRIYGTPEKLFF
TGTGCCTGGATGAGAATTTACGGGACTCCTGAAAAACTGTTTTTT
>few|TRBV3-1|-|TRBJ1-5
CASSQDTTVIQPQHF
TGTGCCAGCAGCCAAGATACGACAGTTATTCAGCCCCAGCATTTT
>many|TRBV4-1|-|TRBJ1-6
CASSQDQGLDTSRDSPLHF
TGCGCCAGCAGCCAAGATCAAGGCTTGGATACGTCAAGGGATTCACCCCTCCACTTT
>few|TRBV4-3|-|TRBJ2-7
CASSQESGQQYF
TGCGCCAGCAGCCAAGAGTCTGGTCAGCAGTACTTC
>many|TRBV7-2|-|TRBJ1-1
CASSSSRGNTEAFF
TGTGCCAGCAGCTCCTCTCGAGGTAACACTGAAGCTTTCTTT
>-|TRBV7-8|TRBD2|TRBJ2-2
CASSPRLAGYRMFTGELFF
TGTGCCAGCAGCCCACGACTAGCGGGGTACCGGATGTTCACCGGGGAGCTGTTTTTT
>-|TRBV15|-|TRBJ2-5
CATSRDSRNQETQYF
TGTGCCACCAGCAGAGATAGTAGGAACCAAGAGACCCAGTACTTC
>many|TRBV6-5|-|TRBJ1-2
CASSYTIQGGDGYTF
TGTGCCAGCAGTTACACCATACAGGGCGGGGATGGCTACACCTTC